The text below deals with one T cell receptor (beta chain). Its antigen remains unknown. The data are from a study of CD8 T cells in ankylosing spondylitis. Study-wide findings and caveats: Seemingly distinctive of ankylosing spondylitis blood was a TCR beta motif formed by eight highly homologous variants.

TCRdb independently ran MiXCR on the 5' RACE reads; one entry per CDR3 protein. The sample records under 450,000 distinct CDR3 sequences, more than 15% being singletons. Trimming left V 4 bases short and J 2 bases short, with 13 bases between. Germline CDR1 is SGHVS and CDR2 is FQNEAQ. The CDR3 covers 15 residues. The source material was blood, either unsorted or a sorted T cell fraction (not recorded which). The sequence came from a male donor with ankylosing spondylitis. The V gene is TRBV7-8, the J gene TRBJ2-3; D not certain. CDR3 in amino acids: CASSSFLASTDTQYF. The CDR3 DNA follows: TGTGCCAGCAGCTCATTCCTGGCTTCCACAGATACGCAGTATTTT.